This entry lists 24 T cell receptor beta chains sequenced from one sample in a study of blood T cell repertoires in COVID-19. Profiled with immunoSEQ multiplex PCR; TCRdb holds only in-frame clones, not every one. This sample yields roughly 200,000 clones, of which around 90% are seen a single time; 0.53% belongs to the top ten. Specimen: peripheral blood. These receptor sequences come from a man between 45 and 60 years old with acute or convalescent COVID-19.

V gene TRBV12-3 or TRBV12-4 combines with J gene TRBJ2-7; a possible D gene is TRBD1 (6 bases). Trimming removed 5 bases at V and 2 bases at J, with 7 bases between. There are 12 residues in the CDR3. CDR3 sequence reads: CASSTGPYEQYV. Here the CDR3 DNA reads TGTGCCAGCAGTACAGGGCCCTACGAGCAGTACGTC.

This CDR3 is CASSWFGTGTTGELFF. The CDR3 DNA follows: TGTGCCAGCAGCTGGTTCGGGACAGGGACCACCGGGGAGCTGTTTTTT. The J gene is TRBJ2-2, the V gene TRBV7-9; 9 nucleotides line up with TRBD1. This CDR3 spans 16 amino acids. Per the germline V gene, CDR1 is SEHNR and CDR2 is FQNEAQ (reference sequence). Losses at the gene ends were 4 bases for V and 4 bases for J; bases not matched to a gene: 7.

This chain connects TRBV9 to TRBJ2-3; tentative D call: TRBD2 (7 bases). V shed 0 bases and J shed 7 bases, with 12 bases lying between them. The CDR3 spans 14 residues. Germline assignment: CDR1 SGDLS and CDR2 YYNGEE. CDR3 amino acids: CASSVEGGANTQYF. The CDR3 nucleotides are TGTGCCAGCAGCGTAGAGGGGGGGGCGAATACGCAGTATTTT.

The CDR3 coding sequence is TGCGCCAGCAGCCCAACCGTAGCCGGGACTAGGACCTACGAGCAGTACTTC. Protein sequence: CASSPTVAGTRTYEQYF. The genes are TRBV4-1 and TRBJ2-7; 8 positions match TRBD2. The trim removed 4 bases at V and 2 bases at J, leaving 13 bases unmatched. Germline V gene sequence: CDR1 MGHRA, CDR2 YSYEKL. CDR3 length: 17 residues.

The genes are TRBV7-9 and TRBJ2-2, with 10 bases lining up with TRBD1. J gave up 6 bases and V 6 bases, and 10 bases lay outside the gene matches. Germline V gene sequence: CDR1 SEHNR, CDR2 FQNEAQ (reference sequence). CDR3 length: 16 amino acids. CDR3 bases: TGTGCCAGCAGTCCAGGACAGGGGGTGAAACCCGGGGAGCTGTTTTTT. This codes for CASSPGQGVKPGELFF.

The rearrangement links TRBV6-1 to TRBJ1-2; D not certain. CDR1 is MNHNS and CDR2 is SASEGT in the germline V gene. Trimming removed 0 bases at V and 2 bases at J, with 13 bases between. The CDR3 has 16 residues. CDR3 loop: CASSEALGSFNYGYTF. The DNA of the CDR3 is TGTGCCAGCAGTGAAGCGCTGGGGAGCTTCAACTATGGCTACACCTTC.

CDR3 coding DNA: TGTGCCAGCAGTGAATATAACGACCTACACAGACAAGAGACCCAGTACTTC. It specifies CASSEYNDLHRQETQYF. The J gene is TRBJ2-5, the V gene TRBV25-1; no clear D gene. CDR3 length equals 17 residues. Germline CDR1 MGHDK, CDR2 SYGVNS. The V end was cut by 0 bases, the J end by 2 bases, with 16 bases between.

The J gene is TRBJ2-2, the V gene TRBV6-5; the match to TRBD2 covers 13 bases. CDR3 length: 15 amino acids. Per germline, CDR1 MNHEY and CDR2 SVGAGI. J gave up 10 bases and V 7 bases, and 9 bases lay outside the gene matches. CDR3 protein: CASTHTSGRAEELFF. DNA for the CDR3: TGTGCCAGCACCCACACTAGCGGGAGGGCCGAGGAGCTGTTTTTT.

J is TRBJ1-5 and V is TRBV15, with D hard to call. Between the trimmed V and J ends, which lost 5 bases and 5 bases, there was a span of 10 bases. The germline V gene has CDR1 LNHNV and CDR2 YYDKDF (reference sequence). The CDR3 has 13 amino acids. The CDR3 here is CATSGLGDQPQHF. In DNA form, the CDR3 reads TGTGCCACCAGCGGACTTGGGGATCAGCCCCAGCATTTT.

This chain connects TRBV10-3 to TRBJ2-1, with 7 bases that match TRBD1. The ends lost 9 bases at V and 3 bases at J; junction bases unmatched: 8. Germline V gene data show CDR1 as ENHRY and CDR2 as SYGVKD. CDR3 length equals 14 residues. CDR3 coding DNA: TGTGCCATGACGGACAGGAGTGACTACAATGAGCAGTTCTTC. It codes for CAMTDRSDYNEQFF.

The CDR3 coding sequence is TGTGCCAGCAGATACAGGGGAAGCAATCAGCCCCAGCATTTT. Translating gives CASRYRGSNQPQHF. V usage is TRBV6-5 and J usage is TRBJ1-5; 7 bases map to TRBD1. From germline, CDR1 is MNHEY and CDR2 SVGAGI. The J segment lost 1 base and the V segment lost 6 bases, leaving 3 bases of the junction unmatched. The CDR3 covers 14 residues.

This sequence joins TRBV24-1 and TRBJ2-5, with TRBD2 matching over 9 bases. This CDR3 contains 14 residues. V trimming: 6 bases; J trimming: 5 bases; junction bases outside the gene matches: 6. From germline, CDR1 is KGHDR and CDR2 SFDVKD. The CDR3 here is CATSNSGGPETQYF. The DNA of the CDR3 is TGTGCCACCAGTAACAGCGGGGGGCCGGAGACCCAGTACTTC.

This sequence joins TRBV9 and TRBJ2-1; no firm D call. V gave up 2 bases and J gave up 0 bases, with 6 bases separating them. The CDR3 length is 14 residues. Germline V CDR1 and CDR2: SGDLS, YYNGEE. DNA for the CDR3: TGTGCCAGCAGCGTCGATAGCTCCTACAATGAGCAGTTCTTC. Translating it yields CASSVDSSYNEQFF. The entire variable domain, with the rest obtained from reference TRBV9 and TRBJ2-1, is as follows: DSGVTQTPKHLITATGQRVTLRCSPRSGDLSVYWYQQSLDQGLQFLIQYYNGEERAKGNILERFSAQQFPDLHSELNLSSLELGDSALYFCASSVDSSYNEQFFGPGTRLTVL.

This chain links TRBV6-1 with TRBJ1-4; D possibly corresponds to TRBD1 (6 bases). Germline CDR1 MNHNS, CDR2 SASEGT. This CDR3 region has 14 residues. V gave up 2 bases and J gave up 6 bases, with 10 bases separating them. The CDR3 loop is CASSELRGYEKLFF. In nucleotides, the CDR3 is TGTGCCAGCAGTGAACTGAGGGGGTATGAAAAACTGTTTTTT.

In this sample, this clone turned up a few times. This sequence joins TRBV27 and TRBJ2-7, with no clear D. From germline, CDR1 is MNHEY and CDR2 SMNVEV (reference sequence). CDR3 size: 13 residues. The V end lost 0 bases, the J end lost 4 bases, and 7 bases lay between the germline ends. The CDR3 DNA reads TGTGCCAGCAGTTTATCCCCACGGTACGAGCAGTACTTC. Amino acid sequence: CASSLSPRYEQYF.

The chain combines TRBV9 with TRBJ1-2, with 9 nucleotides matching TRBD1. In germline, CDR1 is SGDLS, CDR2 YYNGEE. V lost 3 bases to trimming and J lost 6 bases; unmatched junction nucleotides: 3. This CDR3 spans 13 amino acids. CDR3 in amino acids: CASSGDRDNGYTF. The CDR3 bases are TGTGCCAGCAGCGGGGACAGGGACAATGGCTACACCTTC.

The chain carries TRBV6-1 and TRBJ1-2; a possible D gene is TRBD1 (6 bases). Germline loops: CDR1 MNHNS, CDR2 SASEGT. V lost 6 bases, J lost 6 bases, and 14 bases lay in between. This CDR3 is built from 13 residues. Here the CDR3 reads CASSSDRMHGYTF. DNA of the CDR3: TGTGCCAGCAGCTCAGACAGGATGCATGGCTACACCTTC.

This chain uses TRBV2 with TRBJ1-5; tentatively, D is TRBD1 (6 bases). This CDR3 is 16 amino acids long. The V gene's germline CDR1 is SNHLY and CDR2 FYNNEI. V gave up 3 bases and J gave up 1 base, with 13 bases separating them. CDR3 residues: CASSDPLDRSNQPQHF. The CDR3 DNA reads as TGTGCCAGCAGTGATCCTTTGGACAGAAGCAATCAGCCCCAGCATTTT.

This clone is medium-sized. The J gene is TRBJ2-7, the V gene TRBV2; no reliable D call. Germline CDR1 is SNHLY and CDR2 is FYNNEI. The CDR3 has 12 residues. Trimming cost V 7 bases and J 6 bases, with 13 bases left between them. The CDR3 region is CASTGAGREQYF. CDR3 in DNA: TGTGCCAGCACTGGTGCAGGCCGCGAGCAGTACTTC. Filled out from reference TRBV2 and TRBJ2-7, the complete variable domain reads EPEVTQTPSHQVTQMGQEVILRCVPISNHLYFYWYRQILGQKVEFLVSFYNNEISEKSEIFDDQFSVERPDGSNFTLKIRSTKLEDSAMYFCASTGAGREQYFGPGTRLTVT.

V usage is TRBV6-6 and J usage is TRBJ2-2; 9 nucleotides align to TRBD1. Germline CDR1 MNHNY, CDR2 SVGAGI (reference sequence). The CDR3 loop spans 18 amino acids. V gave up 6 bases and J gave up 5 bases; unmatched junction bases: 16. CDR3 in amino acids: CASSRQGTGLARTGELFF. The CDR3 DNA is TGTGCCAGCAGCCGACAGGGGACAGGGCTAGCTCGTACCGGGGAGCTGTTTTTT.

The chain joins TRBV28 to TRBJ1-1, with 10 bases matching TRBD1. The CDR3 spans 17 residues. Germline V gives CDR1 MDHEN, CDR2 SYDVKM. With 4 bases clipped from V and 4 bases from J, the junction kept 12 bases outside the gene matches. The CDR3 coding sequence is TGTGCCAGCAGTTCAGACAGGGGGCTAAGTATGGGCACTGAAGCTTTCTTT. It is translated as CASSSDRGLSMGTEAFF.

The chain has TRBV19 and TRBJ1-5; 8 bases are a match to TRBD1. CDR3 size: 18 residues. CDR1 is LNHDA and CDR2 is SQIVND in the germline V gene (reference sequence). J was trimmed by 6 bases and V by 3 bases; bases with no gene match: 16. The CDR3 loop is CASSMYTTGGVLIQPQHF. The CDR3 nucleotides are TGTGCCAGTAGTATGTACACCACAGGGGGTGTTCTGATTCAGCCCCAGCATTTT. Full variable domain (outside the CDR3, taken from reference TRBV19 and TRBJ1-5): DGGITQSPKYLFRKEGQNVTLSCEQNLNHDAMYWYRQDPGQGLRLIYYSQIVNDFQKGDIAEGYSVSREKKESFPLTVTSAQKNPTAFYLCASSMYTTGGVLIQPQHFGDGTRLSIL.

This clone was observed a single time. The CDR3 is CASSPGTGEGEQYV. DNA of the CDR3: TGTGCCAGCTCGCCCGGGACAGGGGAAGGAGAGCAGTACGTC. The V and J genes are TRBV18 and TRBJ2-7; 10 nucleotides align to TRBD1. Germline assignment: CDR1 KGHSH and CDR2 LQKENI. Trimming removed 6 bases from V and 7 bases from J; junction bases left unmatched: 9. This CDR3 comprises 14 residues.

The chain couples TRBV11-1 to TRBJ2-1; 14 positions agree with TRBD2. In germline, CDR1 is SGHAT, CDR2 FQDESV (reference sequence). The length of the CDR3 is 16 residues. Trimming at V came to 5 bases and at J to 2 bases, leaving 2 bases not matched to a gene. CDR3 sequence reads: CASSPGLAGAYNEQFF. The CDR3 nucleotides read TGTGCCAGCAGCCCGGGACTAGCGGGAGCCTACAATGAGCAGTTCTTC.